These 14 T cell receptor beta chains were all obtained from the same sample, sequenced in a study of control samples from healthy donors and cancer patients (dated by TCRdb to about 2020). Library construction relied on the immunoSEQ multiplex PCR assay. TCRdb's version of the immuneACCESS table is confined to in-frame rearrangements and falls short of the full clone set. An unresolved V gene accounts for under half of the shortfall where checked; the remainder is of unknown origin. The sample contains some 150,000 clones, around 96% of them found a single time. The top ten clonotypes cover about 0.94% of the sample. The source material was blood. Receptors originate from a woman in her thirties in good health.

The chain combines TRBV28 with TRBJ2-4; D is perhaps TRBD1 (5 bases). V dropped 3 bases and J dropped 1 base, with 13 bases sitting between them. The CDR3 contains 16 residues. Germline V lookup: CDR1 MDHEN, CDR2 SYDVKM. CDR3 in amino acids: CASSFGTQGAKNIQYF. The CDR3 DNA reads as TGTGCCAGCAGTTTTGGTACCCAGGGCGCCAAAAACATTCAGTACTTC.

The rearrangement joins TRBV15 to TRBJ2-1; TRBD2 matches 8 bases. The trim removed 1 base at V and 3 bases at J, leaving 5 bases unmatched. The CDR3 is 16 amino acids. CDR1 is LNHNV and CDR2 is YYDKDF in the germline V gene (reference sequence). This chain's CDR3 is CATSRVGLGNYNEQFF. As DNA, the CDR3 is TGTGCCACCAGCAGAGTGGGACTAGGCAACTACAATGAGCAGTTCTTC.

The chain employs TRBV19 and TRBJ1-2, with TRBD1 matching over 7 bases. CDR1 and CDR2 (germline): LNHDA, SQIVND (reference sequence). This CDR3 spans 15 amino acids. The trim removed 3 bases at V and 4 bases at J, leaving 8 bases unmatched. The CDR3 here is CASSIRDRTAYGYTF. Here the CDR3 DNA reads TGTGCCAGTAGTATTCGGGACAGAACAGCCTATGGCTACACCTTC.

This chain connects TRBV18 to TRBJ2-2, with 8 bases that match TRBD2. This CDR3 comprises 16 residues. Germline V gives CDR1 KGHSH, CDR2 LQKENI. V dropped 0 bases and J dropped 4; count of bases not matched to a gene: 4. CDR3 bases: TGTGCCAGCTCACCACCCGGGACTAGTACCACCGGGGAGCTGTTTTTT. Residues: CASSPPGTSTTGELFF.

This sequence joins TRBV19 and TRBJ1-5; D is undetermined. Germline V gives CDR1 LNHDA, CDR2 SQIVND (reference sequence). V lost 7 bases and J lost 1, with 5 bases in between. The CDR3 totals 12 residues. The DNA for the CDR3 is TGTGCCAGTAAAGGAAGCAATCAGCCCCAGCATTTT. As protein: CASKGSNQPQHF.

The chain carries TRBV29-1 and TRBJ2-3; D not resolved. The CDR3 is 12 residues long. V dropped 6 bases and J dropped 0 bases, with 7 bases sitting between them. The germline V gene has CDR1 SQVTM and CDR2 ANQGSEA. CDR3 nucleotides: TGCAGCGTACACCCTAGCACAGATACGCAGTATTTT. It codes for CSVHPSTDTQYF.

The chain has TRBV24-1 and TRBJ1-5, with no clear D. V dropped 0 bases and J dropped 4 bases, with 12 bases sitting between them. CDR3 size: 16 residues. CDR1 and CDR2 (germline): KGHDR, SFDVKD. The CDR3 region is CATSDLIGSRNQPQHF. The CDR3 DNA is TGTGCCACCAGTGATTTGATCGGGAGTCGGAATCAGCCCCAGCATTTT.

V is TRBV7-6 and J is TRBJ2-5; D is possibly TRBD2 (7 bases). The germline V and J ends were trimmed by 2 bases and 2 bases, with 12 bases remaining between them. Germline V gives CDR1 SGHVS, CDR2 FNYEAQ. The CDR3 is 15 residues long. CDR3 residues: CASSLSSGTQETQYF. Written as DNA, the CDR3 is TGTGCCAGCAGCTTATCCAGCGGGACACAAGAGACCCAGTACTTC.

The chain couples TRBV7-9 to TRBJ2-1; 7 bases agree with TRBD1. The CDR3 runs to 16 residues. After removal of 2 bases from V and 7 bases from J, the junction contained 11 bases not matched to a gene. CDR1 and CDR2 (germline): SEHNR, FQNEAQ (reference sequence). Here the CDR3 reads CASSLLIGTVGNEQFF. The CDR3 nucleotides are TGTGCCAGCAGCTTATTGATAGGGACAGTAGGTAATGAGCAGTTCTTC.

This clone was seen only once. The chain uses TRBV5-6 and TRBJ2-7; the D is unclear. Trimming stripped 1 base from V and 3 bases from J, with 14 bases between. The CDR3 totals 15 residues. Germline-derived CDR1 and CDR2 are SGHDT and YYEEEE. The CDR3: CASSLTRLTLYEQYF. The CDR3 DNA reads TGTGCCAGCAGCTTGACCAGGCTAACTCTCTACGAGCAGTACTTC.

This clone was counted once. J is TRBJ1-1 and V is TRBV27, with TRBD1 matching over 9 bases. From germline, CDR1 is MNHEY and CDR2 SMNVEV (reference sequence). Germline trimming cut 5 bases from V and 3 bases from J; bases unmatched to any gene: 4. The CDR3 sequence is 14 residues long. The CDR3 DNA follows: TGTGCCAGCAGTCAACAGGGGGCTCACACTGAAGCTTTCTTT. Translation gives CASSQQGAHTEAFF.

The rearrangement joins TRBV25-1 to TRBJ2-3; 7 bases are shared with TRBD2. The CDR3 contains 17 residues. V dropped 3 bases and J dropped 0; count of bases not matched to a gene: 9. Germline V CDR1 and CDR2: MGHDK, SYGVNS. This chain's CDR3 is CASSDPRMGGSTDTQYF. The CDR3 coding sequence is TGTGCCAGCAGTGATCCACGGATGGGGGGGAGCACAGATACGCAGTATTTT.

This clone was seen a few times. The chain has TRBV28 and TRBJ1-1; perhaps TRBD1 as D (6 bases). The CDR3 contains 12 residues. The germline V gene encodes CDR1 MDHEN and CDR2 SYDVKM. The V and J ends lost 6 bases and 7 bases respectively, with 12 bases between them. CDR3 residues: CASRPGGLEAFF. CDR3 nucleotide sequence: TGTGCCAGCAGACCGGGGGGGCTTGAAGCTTTCTTT.

In DNA, the CDR3 is TGCGCCAGCAGTGAGGACCTAGGGAATTCACCCCTCCACTTT. As protein: CASSEDLGNSPLHF. The V gene is TRBV10-1, the J gene TRBJ1-6; D is undetermined. In germline, CDR1 is WNHNN, CDR2 SYGVQD (reference sequence). The CDR3 extends over 14 amino acids. V dropped 2 bases and J dropped 7 bases, with 9 bases sitting between them.